The next 21 T cell receptor beta chains were all read from a single sample in a study of blood T cell repertoires in COVID-19. This table comes from immunoSEQ multiplex PCR, and its TCRdb copy is limited to in-frame clones, with some not included. This table has 300,000 or so clones, roughly 87% appearing once. The specimen was PBMCs or T cells enriched from blood (not recorded which). These receptors all come from a woman aged 25-40 years who had recovered from COVID-19.

The J gene is TRBJ2-5, the V gene TRBV7-8; 7 nucleotides agree with TRBD2. Germline V gene sequence: CDR1 SGHVS, CDR2 FQNEAQ. The V segment lost 5 bases and the J segment 4 bases; nucleotides outside the gene matches: 10. The CDR3 length is 15 residues. CDR3 nucleotides: TGTGCCAGCAGCCCCATGGGGGGGAAGGGAGAGACCCAGTACTTC. Translating gives CASSPMGGKGETQYF.

In nucleotides, the CDR3 is TGTGCCAGCAGCCCATTGGCACCCGGGGGTGGAGATACGCAGTATTTT. This encodes CASSPLAPGGGDTQYF. The chain employs TRBV7-7 and TRBJ2-3, with a possible D match to TRBD2 (6 bases). CDR1 is SSHAT and CDR2 is FNYEAQ in the germline V gene (reference sequence). The CDR3 consists of 16 residues. V was clipped by 5 bases and J by 5 bases, with 20 bases between them. The entire variable domain, with the rest obtained from reference TRBV7-7 and TRBJ2-3, is as follows: GAGVSQSPRYKVTKRGQDVTLRCDPISSHATLYWYQQALGQGPEFLTYFNYEAQPDKSGLPSDRFSAERPEGSISTLTIQRTEQRDSAMYRCASSPLAPGGGDTQYFGPGTRLTVL.

The CDR3 loop is CASSRDRGRAWGGYTF. The DNA of the CDR3 is TGTGCCAGCAGTAGGGACAGGGGGCGGGCGTGGGGCGGCTACACCTTC. This chain links TRBV27 with TRBJ1-2; 12 bases match TRBD1. With 5 bases clipped from V and 8 bases from J, the junction kept 12 bases outside the gene matches. The V gene's germline CDR1 is MNHEY and CDR2 SMNVEV (reference sequence). CDR3 length: 16 amino acids.

The chain employs TRBV28 and TRBJ2-7; D might be TRBD1 (5 bases). The V gene's germline CDR1 is MDHEN and CDR2 SYDVKM. V shed 3 bases and J shed 2 bases, with 11 bases lying between them. The CDR3 consists of 14 residues. CDR3 DNA: TGTGCCAGCAGTTTCGACGGCAGGGCCTACGAGCAGTACTTC. This translates into CASSFDGRAYEQYF.

V is TRBV3-1 (or the pseudogene TRBV3-2) and J is TRBJ2-3; D remains unclear. Germline CDR1 is LGHDT and CDR2 is YNNKEL (reference sequence). Between the trimmed V and J ends, which lost 1 base and 2 bases, there was a span of 10 bases. This CDR3 comprises 15 residues. The CDR3 coding sequence is TGTGCCAGCAGCCAAGCTCATAGCAACACAGATACGCAGTATTTT. Protein sequence: CASSQAHSNTDTQYF.

The chain couples TRBV2 to TRBJ2-3; 8 nucleotides agree with TRBD1. The CDR3 spans 16 residues. The junction had 8 bases not matched to a gene; V was cut back by 0 bases and J by 6 bases. The germline gives CDR1 SNHLY, CDR2 FYNNEI. CDR3: CASSEALRQGLDTQYF. CDR3 sequence (DNA): TGTGCCAGCAGTGAAGCGCTTCGACAGGGGTTGGATACGCAGTATTTT.

Concerning this clone itself: Germline is not matched at one junction end, which may reflect a read error. The chain uses TRBV10-3 and TRBJ1-2; 8 positions match TRBD1. Germline V gives CDR1 ENHRY, CDR2 SYGVKD. The CDR3 extends over 15 amino acids. CDR3 in amino acids: CAISEDDRGNDGYTF. The DNA for the CDR3 is TGTGCCATCAGTGAGGACGACAGGGGTAACGATGGCTACACCTTC.

In its sample, this clone was seen a few times. V is TRBV27 and J is TRBJ2-7, with 10 bases matching TRBD1. The V gene end was trimmed by 5 bases and the J gene end by 3 bases; junction bases not matched to a gene: 4. CDR1 MNHEY and CDR2 SMNVEV come from the germline V gene (reference sequence). The CDR3 is 14 amino acids. CDR3 sequence reads: CASSLRDRGYEQYF. The DNA of the CDR3 is TGTGCCAGCAGTCTCCGGGACAGGGGCTACGAGCAGTACTTC.

This clone was seen only once. The chain employs TRBV6-5 and TRBJ2-7, with D tentatively TRBD2 (6 bases). V was pared by 6 bases and J by 2 bases, with 14 bases between. Germline V gene data show CDR1 as MNHEY and CDR2 as SVGAGI. CDR3 length equals 14 residues. The CDR3 protein is CASRPGASTYEQYF. The CDR3 region has the DNA TGTGCCAGCAGGCCGGGAGCCAGTACCTACGAGCAGTACTTC.

This chain connects TRBV5-4 to TRBJ2-3, with TRBD2 matching 11 bases. Looked up from germline, CDR1 is SGHNT and CDR2 is YYREEE (reference sequence). The CDR3 is 15 amino acids. The V and J ends lost 5 bases and 2 bases, in that order; junction bases with no gene match: 4. The DNA for the CDR3 is TGTGCCAGCAGTTTTAGCGGGGGGGCCACAGATACGCAGTATTTT. As protein: CASSFSGGATDTQYF.

J is TRBJ2-3 and V is TRBV12-3 or TRBV12-4; no clear D. There are 11 residues in the CDR3. V was cut by 6 bases and J by 6 bases, with 7 bases left in between. The CDR3 DNA reads as TGTGCCAGCAGCCTCGGGGATACGCAGTATTTT. Amino acids: CASSLGDTQYF.

The V call is TRBV5-1, the J call TRBJ1-1; D unresolved. Germline assignment: CDR1 SGHRS and CDR2 YFSETQ. V dropped 0 bases and J dropped 1 base, with 7 bases sitting between them. The CDR3 runs 14 residues. The CDR3 nucleotides read TGCGCCAGCAGCTTGGGGCTAGCGAACACTGAAGCTTTCTTT. Translation gives CASSLGLANTEAFF.

The chain recombines TRBV11-2 with TRBJ2-7; TRBD1 might be the D (5 bases). The CDR3 length is 15 residues. The V gene lost 4 bases and the J gene lost 3 bases, with 16 bases spanning the gap. Germline V gene data show CDR1 as SGHAT and CDR2 as FQNNGV. CDR3 loop: CASSSPWGRDYEQYF. The DNA for the CDR3 is TGTGCCAGCAGCTCCCCCTGGGGCAGGGACTACGAGCAGTACTTC.

This clone was recorded only once. The chain uses TRBV28 and TRBJ1-5, with a weak D call TRBD1 (5 bases). The CDR3 has 16 residues. Trimming cost V 3 bases and J 4 bases, with 16 bases left between them. Germline loops: CDR1 MDHEN, CDR2 SYDVKM. The CDR3 coding sequence is TGTGCCAGCAGTTTCTTCCGGGCCGGGGGTAATCAGCCCCAGCATTTT. This gives the protein CASSFFRAGGNQPQHF.

The chain recombines TRBV7-9 with TRBJ2-5; D gene unclear. CDR1 and CDR2 from the germline V gene are SEHNR and FQNEAQ (reference sequence). Trimming shortened V by 5 bases and J by 1 base, and 17 bases separated the two germline ends. The CDR3 covers 16 residues. CDR3 sequence reads: CASSPAGQKTQETQYF. Here the CDR3 DNA reads TGTGCCAGCAGCCCCGCAGGCCAGAAAACCCAAGAGACCCAGTACTTC.

The J gene is TRBJ2-2, the V gene TRBV28, with D perhaps TRBD1 (6 bases). CDR1 and CDR2 (germline): MDHEN, SYDVKM. Trimming pared 3 bases from V and 7 bases from J, leaving 15 bases between. CDR3 length: 15 residues. The DNA of the CDR3 is TGTGCCAGCAGTTTCCTTCCGAGGGGGTTCGGGGAGCTGTTTTTT. It specifies CASSFLPRGFGELFF.

The chain joins TRBV5-6 to TRBJ2-5; 9 bases map to TRBD1. V shed 4 bases and J 1 base; nucleotides not matched to a gene: 5. Germline lookup yields CDR1 SGHDT and CDR2 YYEEEE. The CDR3 totals 15 residues. CDR3 bases: TGTGCCAGCAGCCATAACAGGGGGCGCCAAGAGACCCAGTACTTC. Its translation: CASSHNRGRQETQYF.

The rearrangement uses TRBV2 and TRBJ1-2; the match to TRBD1 covers 7 bases. Germline V gene sequence: CDR1 SNHLY, CDR2 FYNNEI. The CDR3 loop spans 13 amino acids. Trimming took 6 bases from V and 6 from J; bases not matched to a gene: 7. CDR3 sequence (DNA): TGTGCCAGCAGACCGACAGGGAAGGATGGCTACACCTTC. As protein: CASRPTGKDGYTF.

The chain joins TRBV4-1 to TRBJ2-5; TRBD1 matches at 7 bases. The junction had 13 bases not matched to a gene; V was cut back by 2 bases and J by 4 bases. Germline loops: CDR1 MGHRA, CDR2 YSYEKL. CDR3 length: 17 amino acids. Written as DNA, the CDR3 is TGCGCCAGCAGCCAATCCCTGTTTTCAGGGGGTGGAGAGACCCAGTACTTC. It yields the protein CASSQSLFSGGGETQYF.

The gene calls are TRBV10-1 and TRBJ1-6, with D maybe TRBD1 (6 bases). The CDR3 runs to 13 residues. Germline assignment: CDR1 WNHNN and CDR2 SYGVQD (reference sequence). Deletions cut 4 bases from V and 8 bases from J, with 9 bases between. The CDR3 spells CASSAAGDSPLHF. The CDR3 DNA sequence: TGCGCCAGCAGTGCGGCAGGGGATTCACCCCTCCACTTT.

The chain uses TRBV30 and TRBJ1-6; D is possibly TRBD1 (6 bases). CDR1 and CDR2 from the germline V gene are GTSNPN and SVGIG (reference sequence). The CDR3 covers 18 residues. V lost 1 base and J lost 0, with 16 bases in between. The CDR3 DNA is TGTGCCTGGAGTGCGCCTCCGGGACACGGCTCCTATAATTCACCCCTCCACTTT. Amino acid sequence: CAWSAPPGHGSYNSPLHF.